One sample yielded the 8 T cell receptor beta chains listed below, sequenced in a study of T cells in localized non-small cell lung cancer. The protocol was immunoSEQ multiplex PCR, while the TCRdb copy is restricted to in-frame clones and leaves out a portion. The sample consists of about 70,000 clones, approximately 87% of them appearing once. The sample consisted of peripheral blood, taken before any cancer treatment. These receptors came from a male donor aged 60 or over with stage III squamous cell lung carcinoma.

The genes are TRBV5-8 and TRBJ2-2; the D is unclear. Trimming took off 0 bases at V and 1 base at J, with 7 bases between the two ends. CDR1 and CDR2 (germline): SGHTS, YDEGEE. The CDR3 covers 15 residues. The CDR3 protein is CASSLEIRNTGELFF. The CDR3 DNA follows: TGTGCCAGCAGCTTGGAAATTCGGAACACCGGGGAGCTGTTTTTT.

This clone has a single count. This chain links TRBV5-1 with TRBJ1-6; D gene ambiguous. Germline CDR1 reads SGHRS; CDR2 reads YFSETQ. CDR3 size: 16 residues. V was trimmed by 2 bases and J by 10 bases, leaving 19 bases between them. The CDR3 nucleotides read TGCGCCAGCAGCTTTCAAGCGAACGGGGTGGGGTCACCCCTCCACTTT. Residues: CASSFQANGVGSPLHF.

By its share, this clone is medium-sized. Other DNA sequences in the sample encode the same CDR3. The DNA of the CDR3 is TGTGCCAGCAGCCAAGGACAACTGAACACTGAAGCTTTCTTT. Encoded protein: CASSQGQLNTEAFF. The chain combines TRBV4-2 with TRBJ1-1; no clear D. Germline V CDR1 and CDR2: LGHNA, YNFKEQ. CDR3 length: 14 amino acids. V lost 1 base to trimming and J lost 0 bases, with 6 bases between them.

The chain joins TRBV28 to TRBJ2-7; perhaps TRBD1 as D (6 bases). V lost 4 bases to trimming and J lost 2 bases, with 12 bases between them. This CDR3 comprises 14 residues. Germline CDR1 MDHEN, CDR2 SYDVKM. In DNA form, the CDR3 reads TGTGCCAGCAGTTCTCCGGGACAAGCCTACGAGCAGTACGTC. Encoded protein: CASSSPGQAYEQYV.

The V and J genes are TRBV19 and TRBJ1-1, with 9 bases matching TRBD1. Germline-derived CDR1 and CDR2 are LNHDA and SQIVND (reference sequence). The V gene end was trimmed by 3 bases and the J gene end by 4 bases; junction bases not matched to a gene: 9. This CDR3 has 16 amino acids. The CDR3: CASSIAHRGQATEAFF. As DNA, the CDR3 is TGTGCCAGTAGTATCGCCCACAGGGGGCAGGCCACTGAAGCTTTCTTT.

This chain uses TRBV5-6 with TRBJ1-2, with D possibly TRBD1 on 6 matching bases. Germline-derived CDR1 and CDR2 are SGHDT and YYEEEE. This CDR3 spans 14 amino acids. V lost 2 bases and J lost 3, with 11 bases in between. CDR3 bases: TGTGCCAGCAGCTTAACCAGGGGATACTATGGCTACACCTTC. Its protein is CASSLTRGYYGYTF.

The genes are TRBV4-2 and TRBJ2-1; D might be TRBD1 (7 bases). V was clipped by 0 bases and J by 0 bases, with 12 bases between them. The germline gives CDR1 LGHNA, CDR2 YNFKEQ. This CDR3 contains 17 residues. CDR3 loop: CASSQDRGDSSYNEQFF. CDR3 sequence (DNA): TGTGCCAGCAGCCAAGATAGGGGGGACAGCTCCTACAATGAGCAGTTCTTC.

The V and J genes are TRBV7-2 and TRBJ2-2; tentatively, D is TRBD2 (5 bases). Germline V lookup: CDR1 SGHTA, CDR2 FQGNSA. The ends were cut back, 5 bases at V and 3 bases at J, with 13 bases in the middle. The CDR3 is 15 amino acids. This CDR3 reads CASSLDSSHTGELFF. CDR3 bases: TGTGCCAGCAGCCTGGACTCCTCGCACACCGGGGAGCTGTTTTTT.